The 24 T cell receptor beta chains in this list originate from one sample, sequenced in a study of human thymus T cells. Repertoires were generated with immunoSEQ multiplex PCR, while TCRdb's copy carries only in-frame clones and drops some. This table holds about 78,000 clones, nearly 98% found once. Corrective heart surgery yielded resections, and these provided the thymus tissue. Specimen: thymus tissue. The receptors were gathered from a boy in the first two years of life with a congenital heart defect but otherwise immunologically healthy.

This chain uses TRBV5-4 with TRBJ2-2, with TRBD2 matching 8 bases. Germline trimming cut 0 bases from V and 4 bases from J; bases unmatched to any gene: 14. Germline lookup yields CDR1 SGHNT and CDR2 YYREEE (reference sequence). The CDR3 is 19 residues long. DNA of the CDR3: TGTGCCAGCAGCTTGGAAGTAGCGGGGTTCCATCGGGGCACCGGGGAGCTGTTTTTT. Translated: CASSLEVAGFHRGTGELFF.

The chain couples TRBV27 to TRBJ2-5; D remains unclear. Deletions cut 2 bases from V and 4 bases from J, with 8 bases between. The CDR3 totals 13 residues. Germline-derived CDR1 and CDR2 are MNHEY and SMNVEV (reference sequence). The CDR3 loop reads CASSLKGLETQYF. The CDR3 region has the DNA TGTGCCAGCAGTTTAAAGGGATTAGAGACCCAGTACTTC.

The chain employs TRBV7-3 and TRBJ2-1, with D perhaps matching TRBD2 (7 bases). Looked up from germline, CDR1 is SGHTA and CDR2 is FQGTGA. With 4 bases removed from V and 9 bases from J, the gap between germline ends came to 19 bases. The CDR3 loop spans 15 amino acids. This CDR3 reads CASSYHGGPSGEQFF. CDR3 coding DNA: TGTGCCAGCAGCTACCACGGGGGGCCCTCGGGTGAGCAGTTCTTC.

J is TRBJ2-7 and V is TRBV2, with 11 bases fitting TRBD2. J gave up 2 bases and V 2 bases, and 17 bases lay outside the gene matches. This CDR3 region has 20 residues. In germline, CDR1 is SNHLY, CDR2 FYNNEI. For the CDR3, the DNA is TGTGCCAGCAGTGAAAGCGAGACTAGCGGGATAGCACCTGATACCTACGAGCAGTACTTC. Translation gives CASSESETSGIAPDTYEQYF.

This sequence joins TRBV27 and TRBJ2-7; D not certain. CDR3 length equals 16 residues. The germline CDR1 and CDR2 sequences are MNHEY and SMNVEV (reference sequence). V lost 5 bases and J 4 bases, leaving 21 bases between the germline ends. CDR3 bases: TGTGCCAGCAGTACGCGACAAAGCGTGGGTGATTACGAGCAGTACTTC. Its protein product is CASSTRQSVGDYEQYF.

The chain links TRBV7-8 to TRBJ2-5; 7 bases are a match to TRBD2. The CDR3 length is 15 residues. The junction had 14 bases not matched to a gene; V was cut back by 4 bases and J by 9 bases. Germline V gene lookup returns CDR1 SGHVS and CDR2 FQNEAQ. The CDR3 region is CASSSQSPMGGAQYF. The CDR3 DNA reads TGTGCCAGCAGCTCACAGTCACCGATGGGGGGGGCCCAGTACTTC. Using reference TRBV7-8 and TRBJ2-5 for the parts outside the CDR3, the full variable domain is GAGVSQSPRYKVAKRGQDVALRCDPISGHVSLFWYQQALGQGPEFLTYFQNEAQLDKSGLPSDRFFAERPEGSVSTLKIQRTQQEDSAVYLCASSSQSPMGGAQYFGPGTRLLVL.

The chain links TRBV19 to TRBJ2-1; TRBD2 matches 7 bases. J was trimmed by 4 bases and V by 5 bases; bases with no gene match: 8. The CDR3 contains 15 residues. Looked up from germline, CDR1 is LNHDA and CDR2 is SQIVND (reference sequence). DNA for the CDR3: TGTGCCAGTAGTTTAGTTAATAGCGGGTACAATGAGCAGTTCTTC. Its protein is CASSLVNSGYNEQFF.

This chain links TRBV19 with TRBJ2-5, with TRBD1 matching over 9 bases. The CDR3 is made up of 15 amino acids. Germline lookup yields CDR1 LNHDA and CDR2 SQIVND (reference sequence). V trimming: 3 bases; J trimming: 4 bases; junction bases outside the gene matches: 6. The CDR3 reads CASSMPRQGGETQYF. CDR3 bases: TGTGCCAGTAGTATGCCCCGACAGGGGGGAGAGACCCAGTACTTC.

The rearrangement uses TRBV15 and TRBJ1-1; 9 nucleotides agree with TRBD1. The germline V gene encodes CDR1 LNHNV and CDR2 YYDKDF (reference sequence). V dropped 0 bases and J dropped 0; count of bases not matched to a gene: 11. The CDR3 is made up of 19 amino acids. CDR3 region: CATSRDRGPDRGVNTEAFF. The CDR3 bases are TGTGCCACCAGCAGAGATCGGGGACCGGACAGGGGTGTGAACACTGAAGCTTTCTTT.

This clone appeared a single time. The V gene is TRBV19, the J gene TRBJ2-1, with TRBD1 identical over 9 bases. After removal of 8 bases from V and 6 bases from J, the junction contained 8 bases not matched to a gene. The CDR3 consists of 14 residues. Germline assignment: CDR1 LNHDA and CDR2 SQIVND (reference sequence). The CDR3 loop is CASRRGQGTNEQFF. The CDR3 DNA reads TGTGCCAGTCGGCGGGGACAGGGTACCAATGAGCAGTTCTTC.

Only one count was recorded for this clone. This rearrangement joins TRBV5-4 to TRBJ2-7; no definite D call. Trimming pared 0 bases from V and 6 bases from J, leaving 4 bases between. Germline CDR1 SGHNT, CDR2 YYREEE (reference sequence). The CDR3 covers 11 residues. The CDR3 loop is CASSLAGEQYF. The CDR3 nucleotides read TGTGCCAGCAGCTTGGCCGGCGAGCAGTACTTC.

V gene TRBV6-1 combines with J gene TRBJ1-5; 12 bases match TRBD1. CDR1 MNHNS and CDR2 SASEGT come from the germline V gene. Germline trimming cut 4 bases from V and 6 bases from J; bases unmatched to any gene: 16. This CDR3 contains 19 residues. The CDR3 sequence: CASSAPGQGAIKAGQPQHF. As DNA, the CDR3 is TGTGCCAGCAGTGCTCCGGGACAGGGGGCTATTAAGGCGGGTCAGCCCCAGCATTTT.

The V call is TRBV7-9, the J call TRBJ1-1, with TRBD1 identical over 7 bases. V lost 1 base and J lost 4; bases outside the gene matches: 6. Per the germline V gene, CDR1 is SEHNR and CDR2 is FQNEAQ (reference sequence). This CDR3 region has 15 residues. Here the CDR3 reads CASSLVPGGGTEAFF. Written as DNA, the CDR3 is TGTGCCAGCAGCTTAGTGCCAGGGGGGGGCACTGAAGCTTTCTTT.

The V gene is TRBV6-5, the J gene TRBJ2-7; perhaps D is TRBD1 or TRBD2 (7 bases each). CDR1 MNHEY and CDR2 SVGAGI come from the germline V gene. V was shortened by 4 bases and J by 5 bases, with 15 bases between the two germline ends. CDR3 length equals 14 residues. The CDR3 loop reads CASSSLTGRDEQYF. CDR3 in DNA: TGTGCCAGCAGTTCCTTGACAGGGAGGGACGAGCAGTACTTC.

The chain recombines TRBV2 with TRBJ2-1; D unclear. The CDR3 runs to 12 residues. Germline V gene data show CDR1 as SNHLY and CDR2 as FYNNEI. The V end was cut by 3 bases, the J end by 9 bases, with 9 bases between. The CDR3 bases are TGTGCCAGCAGTGACGCCGAAAGTGAGCAGTTCTTC. Its translation is CASSDAESEQFF.

The chain couples TRBV6-4 to TRBJ2-3, with a possible D match to TRBD1 (5 bases). Germline V gene sequence: CDR1 MRHNA, CDR2 SNTAGT. This CDR3 contains 15 residues. V lost 6 bases to trimming and J lost 1 base, with 14 bases between them. CDR3 nucleotide sequence: TGTGCCAGCAGCATCAGGGCCGGCCGCACAGATACGCAGTATTTT. Translated, it gives CASSIRAGRTDTQYF.

The chain is built from TRBV2 and TRBJ2-5; 11 positions match TRBD2. V lost 4 bases to trimming and J lost 4 bases; unmatched junction nucleotides: 23. The germline V gene has CDR1 SNHLY and CDR2 FYNNEI. The CDR3 consists of 21 residues. The CDR3 DNA reads TGTGCCAGCAGTGTTACCCCTAGGGGGACTAGCGGTTGGGGTTGGAGAGAGACCCAGTACTTC. Its translation: CASSVTPRGTSGWGWRETQYF. The full variable domain, its missing parts supplied by reference TRBV2 and TRBJ2-5, is EPEVTQTPSHQVTQMGQEVILRCVPISNHLYFYWYRQILGQKVEFLVSFYNNEISEKSEIFDDQFSVERPDGSNFTLKIRSTKLEDSAMYFCASSVTPRGTSGWGWRETQYFGPGTRLLVL.

This chain links TRBV5-6 with TRBJ2-4; D unclear. Germline assignment: CDR1 SGHDT and CDR2 YYEEEE. The CDR3 length is 14 residues. V gave up 3 bases and J gave up 0 bases, with 7 bases separating them. CDR3 DNA: TGTGCCAGCAGCTCTCTCCTAGCCAAAAACATTCAGTACTTC. Translation: CASSSLLAKNIQYF.

The chain combines TRBV14 with TRBJ2-7, with a possible D match to TRBD1 (5 bases). Between the trimmed V and J ends, which lost 1 base and 5 bases, there was a span of 9 bases. This CDR3 is 13 amino acids long. In germline, CDR1 is SGHDN, CDR2 FVKESK. CDR3 loop: CASSQVRAHEQYF. The CDR3 DNA is TGTGCCAGCAGCCAAGTCAGGGCCCACGAGCAGTACTTC.

CDR3 loop: CASSHPTSRGYNEQFF. The CDR3 DNA follows: TGTGCCAGCAGCCACCCAACTAGTAGGGGTTACAATGAGCAGTTCTTC. The chain links TRBV5-6 to TRBJ2-1; D is possibly TRBD1 or TRBD2 (5 bases each). Germline CDR1 reads SGHDT; CDR2 reads YYEEEE. The germline V and J ends were trimmed by 4 bases and 4 bases, with 18 bases remaining between them. CDR3 length: 16 residues.

The chain joins TRBV5-1 to TRBJ2-1; D possibly corresponds to TRBD2 (6 bases). Trimming pared 4 bases from V and 7 bases from J, leaving 21 bases between. CDR1 and CDR2 (germline): SGHRS, YFSETQ. CDR3 length: 16 residues. CDR3 bases: TGCGCCAGCAGCCCGGAGGGACCAGGAAGAGGAAATGAGCAGTTCTTC. Protein product: CASSPEGPGRGNEQFF.

V gene TRBV10-3 combines with J gene TRBJ2-1; 11 bases are a match to TRBD1. The CDR3 contains 16 residues. Germline CDR1 is ENHRY and CDR2 is SYGVKD. V was pared by 7 bases and J by 8 bases, with 13 bases of the junction left unmatched. The CDR3 nucleotides read TGTGCCATCAAACCCACCGTGGGGGACAGGGGGGATGAGCAGTTCTTC. This translates into CAIKPTVGDRGDEQFF.

This chain connects TRBV11-2 to TRBJ2-7, with D maybe TRBD2 (5 bases). The V end lost 4 bases, the J end lost 5 bases, and 9 bases lay between the germline ends. Germline loops: CDR1 SGHAT, CDR2 FQNNGV. The CDR3 is made up of 12 amino acids. Written as DNA, the CDR3 is TGTGCCAGCAGCTCCATCGGGGACGAGCAGTACTTC. The encoded protein is CASSSIGDEQYF.

This clone was seen a single time. The V call is TRBV9, the J call TRBJ2-5; 13 bases map to TRBD2. CDR1 SGDLS and CDR2 YYNGEE come from the germline V gene. V gave up 0 bases and J gave up 2 bases; unmatched junction bases: 22. The CDR3 totals 23 residues. The CDR3 sequence: CASSVVGNIPSIGLAGEQETQYF. The CDR3 DNA reads as TGTGCCAGCAGCGTAGTCGGAAACATACCCTCCATCGGACTAGCGGGGGAGCAAGAGACCCAGTACTTC.